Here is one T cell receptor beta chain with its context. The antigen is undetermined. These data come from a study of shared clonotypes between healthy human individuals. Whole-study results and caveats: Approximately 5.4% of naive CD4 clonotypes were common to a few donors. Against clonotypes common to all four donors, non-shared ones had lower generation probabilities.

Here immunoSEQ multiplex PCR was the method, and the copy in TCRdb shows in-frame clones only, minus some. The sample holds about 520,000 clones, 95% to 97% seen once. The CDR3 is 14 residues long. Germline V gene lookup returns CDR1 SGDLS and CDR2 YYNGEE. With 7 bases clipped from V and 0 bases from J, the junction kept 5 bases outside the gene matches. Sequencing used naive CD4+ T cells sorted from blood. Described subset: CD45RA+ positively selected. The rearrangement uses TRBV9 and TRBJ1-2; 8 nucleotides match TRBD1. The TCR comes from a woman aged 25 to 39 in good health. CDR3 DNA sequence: TGTGCCAGCCGGGGGACAGGACCTAACTATGGCTACACCTTC. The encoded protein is CASRGTGPNYGYTF.